These 11 T cell receptor beta chains share one sample of origin, sequenced in a study of control samples from healthy donors and cancer patients (dated by TCRdb to the early 2020s). The library was built by means of the immunoSEQ multiplex PCR assay. TCRdb took this table from immuneACCESS and kept in-frame rearrangements with V and J called. Such tables lack part of the clones; where checked against another copy, unresolved V genes explain under half of the gap, and the rest is unexplained. This sample has around 100,000 clones in its table, and roughly 92% of those were observed once. 3% of the sample is taken by the ten largest. Sequenced input: blood. These receptors came from a human donor in good health. The donor label of this sample is uncertain.

In the case of this clone: The junction does not match germline at one end; this may be a read error. The CDR3 coding sequence is TGTGCCACCAGCAGAGACCAACAGACCCAGTACTTC. It encodes CATSRDQQTQYF. The chain joins TRBV15 to TRBJ2-5; no reliable D call. CDR1 is LNHNV, CDR2 YYDKDF, per germline (reference sequence). CDR3 length equals 12 residues.

The V call is TRBV2, the J call TRBJ1-1; no firm D call. V lost 3 bases to trimming and J lost 6 bases, with 5 bases between them. This CDR3 is built from 11 residues. The germline gives CDR1 SNHLY, CDR2 FYNNEI. The CDR3 nucleotides read TGTGCCAGCAGTGAGTTCGCTGAAGCTTTCTTT. Protein product: CASSEFAEAFF. The full variable domain, its missing parts supplied by reference TRBV2 and TRBJ1-1, is EPEVTQTPSHQVTQMGQEVILRCVPISNHLYFYWYRQILGQKVEFLVSFYNNEISEKSEIFDDQFSVERPDGSNFTLKIRSTKLEDSAMYFCASSEFAEAFFGQGTRLTVV.

The chain employs TRBV30 and TRBJ2-1; the D gene is possibly TRBD1 (6 bases). Trimming pared 4 bases from V and 7 bases from J, leaving 11 bases between. The CDR3 has 12 residues. In germline, CDR1 is GTSNPN, CDR2 SVGIG (reference sequence). The CDR3 loop reads CAWNGGTNEQFF. The CDR3 DNA is TGTGCCTGGAATGGGGGCACGAATGAGCAGTTCTTC. Variable domain in full (rest from reference TRBV30 and TRBJ2-1): SQTIHQWPATLVQPVGSPLSLECTVEGTSNPNLYWYRQAAGRGLQLLFYSVGIGQISSEVPQNLSASRPQDRQFILSSKKLLLSDSGFYLCAWNGGTNEQFFGPGTRLTVL.

V is TRBV20-1 and J is TRBJ1-1, with 7 nucleotides matching TRBD1. Germline V gives CDR1 DFQATT, CDR2 SNEGSKA (reference sequence). V gave up 3 bases and J gave up 0 bases; unmatched junction bases: 13. The CDR3 runs to 17 residues. The CDR3 spells CSASPASRGWMNTEAFF. The CDR3 DNA reads TGCAGTGCTAGTCCCGCTTCCAGGGGGTGGATGAACACTGAAGCTTTCTTT.

V and J are TRBV6-4 and TRBJ1-1; D remains ambiguous. The CDR3 consists of 13 residues. V lost 4 bases, J lost 1 base, and 7 bases lay in between. CDR1 is MRHNA, CDR2 SNTAGT, per germline. The CDR3 nucleotides are TGTGCCAGCAGTGGGGATCGGAACACTGAAGCTTTCTTT. Translated, it gives CASSGDRNTEAFF.

The chain combines TRBV3-1 (or the pseudogene TRBV3-2) with TRBJ1-2; 10 nucleotides match TRBD1. CDR1 is LGHDT and CDR2 is YNNKEL in the germline V gene (reference sequence). V trimming: 4 bases; J trimming: 3 bases; junction bases outside the gene matches: 5. The CDR3 contains 15 residues. The DNA of the CDR3 is TGTGCCAGCAGCCGGACAGGGGGAAATGACTATGGCTACACCTTC. Translated: CASSRTGGNDYGYTF.

CDR3: CASGAPDTQYF. CDR3 DNA: TGTGCTAGTGGGGCTCCAGATACGCAGTATTTT. This chain joins TRBV12-5 and TRBJ2-3, with D uncertain. Germline V gives CDR1 LGHNT, CDR2 FRNRAP. CDR3 length: 11 residues. With 6 bases removed from V and 4 bases from J, the gap between germline ends came to 5 bases. The full variable domain, in which reference TRBV12-5 and TRBJ2-3 provide the parts outside the CDR3, is DARVTQTPRHKVTEMGQEVTMRCQPILGHNTVFWYRQTMMQGLELLAYFRNRAPLDDSGMPKDRFSAEMPDATLATLKIQPSEPRDSAVYFCASGAPDTQYFGPGTRLTVL.

The chain links TRBV7-8 to TRBJ1-1, with D unresolved. The CDR3 length is 15 residues. Trimming removed 0 bases from V and 8 bases from J, with 16 bases in between. The V gene's germline CDR1 is SGHVS and CDR2 FQNEAQ. The chain's CDR3 is CASSLARQSIVEAFF. In nucleotides, the CDR3 is TGTGCCAGCAGCTTAGCAAGGCAGAGTATCGTCGAAGCTTTCTTT. Variable domain in full (rest from reference TRBV7-8 and TRBJ1-1): GAGVSQSPRYKVAKRGQDVALRCDPISGHVSLFWYQQALGQGPEFLTYFQNEAQLDKSGLPSDRFFAERPEGSVSTLKIQRTQQEDSAVYLCASSLARQSIVEAFFGQGTRLTVV.

The V gene is TRBV10-3, the J gene TRBJ2-1, with a possible D match to TRBD2 (5 bases). The CDR3 contains 14 residues. V dropped 9 bases and J dropped 4 bases, with 16 bases sitting between them. CDR1 ENHRY and CDR2 SYGVKD come from the germline V gene. CDR3 sequence reads: CAISRSGGYNEQFF. In DNA, the CDR3 is TGTGCCATTTCGAGGAGTGGCGGGTACAATGAGCAGTTCTTC.

J is TRBJ2-5 and V is TRBV6-5; the match to TRBD2 covers 13 bases. This CDR3 spans 15 amino acids. V gave up 6 bases and J gave up 5 bases; unmatched junction bases: 6. Germline V gene sequence: CDR1 MNHEY, CDR2 SVGAGI. This chain's CDR3 is CASRLLAGGPETQYF. Here the CDR3 DNA reads TGTGCCAGCAGGTTACTAGCGGGGGGGCCCGAGACCCAGTACTTC.

The V call is TRBV19, the J call TRBJ1-1, with a weak D call TRBD1 (5 bases). Germline CDR1 and CDR2: LNHDA and SQIVND (reference sequence). Trimming shortened V by 5 bases and J by 4 bases, and 11 bases separated the two germline ends. This CDR3 region has 13 residues. Here the CDR3 reads CASSADRFTEAFF. The CDR3, as DNA: TGTGCCAGTAGTGCAGACAGATTCACTGAAGCTTTCTTT.